Listed here are 29 T cell receptor beta chains from one sample, sequenced in a study of blood T cell repertoires in COVID-19. Profiling relied on immunoSEQ multiplex PCR, and the TCRdb table lists in-frame clones only, not all of them. The sample carries over 85,000 clones, 75% to 80% recorded once. The sample consisted of peripheral blood. The receptors were gathered from an elderly woman with active or convalescent COVID-19.

The J gene is TRBJ2-2, the V gene TRBV9, with 7 bases identical to TRBD2. The CDR3 is 16 residues long. Germline CDR1 SGDLS, CDR2 YYNGEE. Germline trimming cut 6 bases from V and 0 bases from J; bases unmatched to any gene: 8. CDR3 DNA sequence: TGTGCCAGCACCAAGACCGGGACTACGAACACCGGGGAGCTGTTTTTT. Translated: CASTKTGTTNTGELFF.

The rearrangement links TRBV5-1 to TRBJ2-1; 7 positions agree with TRBD1. With 3 bases clipped from V and 5 bases from J, the junction kept 5 bases outside the gene matches. The CDR3 runs 14 residues. Germline V gene sequence: CDR1 SGHRS, CDR2 YFSETQ. DNA of the CDR3: TGCGCCAGCAGCTGGGGTACAGGGGACAATGAGCAGTTCTTC. Translated: CASSWGTGDNEQFF.

A note on this clone: The junction differs from germline at one of its ends, possibly a read error. This chain connects TRBV9 to TRBJ2-7; D not certain. Germline V gives CDR1 SGDLS, CDR2 YYNGEE. CDR3 length: 8 amino acids. CDR3 loop: CASSVEIF. The DNA for the CDR3 is TGTGCCAGCAGCGTAGAAATATTC.

The chain carries TRBV7-2 and TRBJ1-1; TRBD1 might be the D (6 bases). Germline V gene data show CDR1 as SGHTA and CDR2 as FQGNSA. The CDR3 is made up of 13 amino acids. V lost 3 bases and J lost 5, with 10 bases in between. The CDR3 sequence: CASSFYGQTEAFF. CDR3 sequence (DNA): TGTGCCAGCAGCTTCTATGGACAGACTGAAGCTTTCTTT.

The rearrangement uses TRBV7-3 and TRBJ2-3; TRBD1 might be the D (6 bases). Trimming took off 2 bases at V and 9 bases at J, with 18 bases between the two ends. The CDR3 is 15 residues long. Germline assignment: CDR1 SGHTA and CDR2 FQGTGA. CDR3 sequence reads: CASSLGGAQQYTQYF. The CDR3 DNA reads TGTGCCAGCAGCTTAGGGGGCGCCCAACAATACACGCAGTATTTT.

CDR3 in DNA: TGTGCCAGCAGCCAAGGCTTTCAGGCCAACACTGAAGCTTTCTTT. Its translation is CASSQGFQANTEAFF. The V and J genes are TRBV4-2 and TRBJ1-1, with unresolved D. The CDR3 sequence is 15 residues long. V shed 1 base and J shed 2 bases, with 11 bases lying between them. The germline gives CDR1 LGHNA, CDR2 YNFKEQ.

This clone was seen a single time. J is TRBJ1-5 and V is TRBV28; D may be TRBD1 (5 bases). CDR1 MDHEN and CDR2 SYDVKM come from the germline V gene. Trimming removed 5 bases from V and 7 bases from J, with 21 bases in between. The CDR3 has 16 residues. The DNA of the CDR3 is TGTGCCAGCAGTCTCCCCCGGGGGACCCTCGGACAGCCCCAGCATTTT. This gives the protein CASSLPRGTLGQPQHF.

This sequence joins TRBV5-1 and TRBJ2-2; 12 positions match TRBD1. Unmatched junction bases numbered 2, after V lost 5 bases and J lost 6 bases. The germline V gene encodes CDR1 SGHRS and CDR2 YFSETQ. The CDR3 consists of 14 residues. The CDR3, as DNA: TGCGCCAGCAGGGGACAGGGGGCGTCCGGGGAGCTGTTTTTT. Residues: CASRGQGASGELFF.

This clone occurred once. J is TRBJ2-1 and V is TRBV7-6, with 11 bases that match TRBD2. This CDR3 spans 17 amino acids. Looked up from germline, CDR1 is SGHVS and CDR2 is FNYEAQ. V shed 5 bases, J shed 9 bases, and the junction held 15 bases outside the gene matches. The CDR3 DNA reads TGTGCCAGCAGCCGTCATTATATTCTAGCGGGAGGATTTGAGCAGTTCTTC. Its translation: CASSRHYILAGGFEQFF.

The rearrangement uses TRBV19 and TRBJ2-3; 12 nucleotides line up with TRBD2. The CDR3 is 18 residues long. Per the germline V gene, CDR1 is LNHDA and CDR2 is SQIVND (reference sequence). Trimming at V came to 0 bases and at J to 6 bases, leaving 10 bases not matched to a gene. The DNA for the CDR3 is TGTGCCAGTAGTATAGATCTGGGACTAGCGGGCGCCCCGGATACGCAGTATTTT. It translates to CASSIDLGLAGAPDTQYF.

J is TRBJ2-5 and V is TRBV11-2; the match to TRBD2 covers 8 bases. Germline V lookup: CDR1 SGHAT, CDR2 FQNNGV. The CDR3 runs to 15 residues. With V trimmed by 1 base and J by 4 bases, 5 bases remained unmatched. CDR3: CASSLVPLAGETQYF. In nucleotides, the CDR3 is TGTGCCAGCAGCTTAGTGCCCCTAGCGGGAGAGACCCAGTACTTC.

This clone occurred a few times. This chain connects TRBV18 to TRBJ1-1, with TRBD1 matching over 7 bases. The CDR3 is 15 residues long. The V gene's germline CDR1 is KGHSH and CDR2 LQKENI. V lost 3 bases to trimming and J lost 4 bases; unmatched junction nucleotides: 8. The CDR3 spells CASSPFTGESTEAFF. The CDR3, as DNA: TGTGCCAGCTCACCGTTTACAGGGGAGAGCACTGAAGCTTTCTTT.

This rearrangement joins TRBV18 to TRBJ2-3, with D uncertain. The V end was cut by 5 bases, the J end by 0 bases, with 3 bases between. The length of the CDR3 is 12 residues. CDR1 is KGHSH, CDR2 LQKENI, per germline. The DNA of the CDR3 is TGTGCCAGCTCAACTAGCACAGATACGCAGTATTTT. Its protein product is CASSTSTDTQYF.

This rearrangement joins TRBV5-1 to TRBJ2-3, with no clear D. Trimming left V 1 base short and J 3 bases short, with 9 bases between. The germline V gene encodes CDR1 SGHRS and CDR2 YFSETQ. The CDR3 length is 14 residues. The CDR3 nucleotides read TGCGCCAGCAGCTTGTCGGTCGAAACAGATACGCAGTATTTT. Encoded protein: CASSLSVETDTQYF.

The chain joins TRBV7-9 to TRBJ2-5; TRBD2 matches at 9 bases. The germline CDR1 and CDR2 sequences are SEHNR and FQNEAQ (reference sequence). This CDR3 has 17 amino acids. Trimming removed 4 bases from V and 5 bases from J; junction bases left unmatched: 14. The CDR3 nucleotides are TGTGCCAGCAGCTCAGGGGGTAGCGGGAGTGTGAGGGAGACCCAGTACTTC. As protein: CASSSGGSGSVRETQYF.

This clone was detected only a few times. The chain has TRBV10-3 and TRBJ1-3; D gene ambiguous. CDR1 ENHRY and CDR2 SYGVKD come from the germline V gene. V lost 6 bases and J lost 4, with 7 bases in between. The CDR3 runs 12 residues. The DNA for the CDR3 is TGTGCCATCAGGCCCGCGGGAAACACCATATATTTT. This encodes CAIRPAGNTIYF.

The V gene is TRBV7-3, the J gene TRBJ2-7; 7 nucleotides agree with TRBD2. This CDR3 has 14 amino acids. J was trimmed by 9 bases and V by 3 bases; bases with no gene match: 11. Germline V gene lookup returns CDR1 SGHTA and CDR2 FQGTGA. The CDR3 loop reads CASSLAGLITPQYF. The CDR3 DNA is TGTGCCAGCAGCTTGGCGGGACTAATAACTCCGCAGTACTTC.

This chain joins TRBV29-1 and TRBJ2-7, with D maybe TRBD2 (6 bases). The CDR3 length is 14 residues. Germline loops: CDR1 SQVTM, CDR2 ANQGSEA. Trimming took off 6 bases at V and 1 base at J, with 16 bases between the two ends. The CDR3 coding sequence is TGCAGCGTCCTGGGACTTCCAAATTCCTACGAGCAGTACTTC. Translated: CSVLGLPNSYEQYF.

The V and J genes are TRBV28 and TRBJ1-1, with a tentative D call TRBD1 (5 bases). The germline CDR1 and CDR2 sequences are MDHEN and SYDVKM. Trimming cost V 9 bases and J 12 bases, with 20 bases left between them. CDR3 length: 12 amino acids. Written as DNA, the CDR3 is TGTGCCAGTAAACAGGTCATGAGTCGGACTTTCTTT. Amino acid sequence: CASKQVMSRTFF.

The CDR3 DNA reads as TGTGCCTGGAGCAGGAACTCTGGGGCCAACGTCCTGACTTTC. Encoded protein: CAWSRNSGANVLTF. The chain joins TRBV30 to TRBJ2-6, with D uncertain. This CDR3 is built from 14 residues. CDR1 and CDR2 (germline): GTSNPN, SVGIG (reference sequence). V was clipped by 3 bases and J by 0 bases, with 6 bases between them.

This clone has just one count. The V gene is TRBV7-3, the J gene TRBJ2-1; D perhaps matches TRBD1 (6 bases). The CDR3 is made up of 14 amino acids. Trimming pared 5 bases from V and 6 bases from J, leaving 14 bases between. CDR1 and CDR2 (germline): SGHTA, FQGTGA. CDR3 coding DNA: TGTGCCAGCAGCCCCACCGGGACACTCAATGAGCAGTTCTTC. Translated, it gives CASSPTGTLNEQFF.

V usage is TRBV7-3 and J usage is TRBJ2-1, with 9 bases fitting TRBD1. Germline assignment: CDR1 SGHTA and CDR2 FQGTGA. The V gene end was trimmed by 5 bases and the J gene end by 2 bases; junction bases not matched to a gene: 4. The CDR3 runs to 15 residues. The CDR3 bases are TGTGCCAGCAGCGCGACAGGGGGTACCTACAATGAGCAGTTCTTC. Encoded protein: CASSATGGTYNEQFF.

V is TRBV2 and J is TRBJ2-4; perhaps TRBD2 as D (6 bases). CDR1 and CDR2 (germline): SNHLY, FYNNEI. Trimming took off 4 bases at V and 5 bases at J, with 12 bases between the two ends. CDR3 length: 14 amino acids. The CDR3 loop reads CASSAAWGENIQYF. The CDR3 region has the DNA TGTGCCAGCAGTGCGGCATGGGGGGAAAACATTCAGTACTTC.

Points on this clone: The sample carries other DNA sequences with the same CDR3. The chain uses TRBV15 and TRBJ1-2; TRBD1 agrees at 7 bases. The CDR3 runs 13 residues. After removal of 1 base from V and 5 bases from J, the junction contained 1 base not matched to a gene. The germline gives CDR1 LNHNV, CDR2 YYDKDF (reference sequence). The CDR3 reads CATSRGTGYGYTF. The CDR3, as DNA: TGTGCCACCAGCAGAGGGACAGGATATGGCTACACCTTC.

The chain uses TRBV6-4 and TRBJ1-1; possibly TRBD1 for D (6 bases). V was cut by 8 bases and J by 5 bases, with 18 bases left in between. Germline V lookup: CDR1 MRHNA, CDR2 SNTAGT. CDR3 length: 14 amino acids. The CDR3 sequence is CASADIGGKTEAFF. As DNA, the CDR3 is TGTGCCAGCGCCGACATAGGGGGAAAGACTGAAGCTTTCTTT.

V and J are TRBV6-5 and TRBJ1-5; the match to TRBD1 covers 7 bases. This CDR3 spans 14 amino acids. CDR1 MNHEY and CDR2 SVGAGI come from the germline V gene. Germline trimming cut 5 bases from V and 3 bases from J; bases unmatched to any gene: 4. CDR3 sequence: CASSPDRANQPQHF. The CDR3 DNA is TGTGCCAGCAGTCCCGACAGGGCCAATCAGCCCCAGCATTTT.

The table lists this clone with a few counts. The V and J genes are TRBV3-1 (or the pseudogene TRBV3-2) and TRBJ2-1; 10 positions match TRBD2. This CDR3 is built from 17 residues. Trimming cost V 5 bases and J 8 bases; bases outside gene matches: 15. Germline V gene lookup returns CDR1 LGHDT and CDR2 YNNKEL (reference sequence). The CDR3 loop is CASSKAGPSGRGDEQFF. The CDR3 region has the DNA TGTGCCAGCAGCAAAGCGGGGCCTAGCGGGAGAGGCGATGAGCAGTTCTTC.

The chain employs TRBV18 and TRBJ2-3; weak D call: TRBD1 (6 bases). This CDR3 is 14 amino acids long. CDR1 is KGHSH, CDR2 LQKENI, per germline. Trimming left V 3 bases short and J 10 bases short, with 17 bases between. Here the CDR3 DNA reads TGTGCCAGCTCACCCATACAGGGAGTAACCCCGCAGTATTTT. Translation: CASSPIQGVTPQYF.

The chain is built from TRBV9 and TRBJ2-1, with D possibly matching TRBD2 (6 bases). The CDR3 consists of 14 residues. V was cut by 0 bases and J by 6 bases, with 10 bases left in between. In germline, CDR1 is SGDLS, CDR2 YYNGEE. In DNA, the CDR3 is TGTGCCAGCAGCGTAGCGGGGGAACTCAATGAGCAGTTCTTC. This translates into CASSVAGELNEQFF.